One and the same sample provided the 14 T cell receptor beta chains below, sequenced in a study of blood T cell repertoires in COVID-19. This table comes from immunoSEQ multiplex PCR, and its TCRdb copy is limited to in-frame clones, with some not included. The sample has a few hundred thousand clones, 70% to 90% seen once. Material for sequencing was peripheral blood. These receptor sequences come from a woman in her sixties or seventies with COVID-19, enrolled during active disease.

V usage is TRBV4-1 and J usage is TRBJ2-1; D is undetermined. The V gene's germline CDR1 is MGHRA and CDR2 YSYEKL. The CDR3 runs to 17 residues. Trimming pared 0 bases from V and 4 bases from J, leaving 16 bases between. CDR3 bases: TGCGCCAGCAGCCAAGATGCGGCGGCGCCTTCGTACAATGAGCAGTTCTTC. As protein: CASSQDAAAPSYNEQFF.

A few counts support this clone. V is TRBV6-1 and J is TRBJ1-5; no clear D. This CDR3 is built from 15 residues. Trimming cost V 2 bases and J 3 bases, with 11 bases left between them. Germline loops: CDR1 MNHNS, CDR2 SASEGT. CDR3 nucleotides: TGTGCCAGCAGTGAACAGGATGGAATCAATCAGCCCCAGCATTTT. Its translation is CASSEQDGINQPQHF.

A single count supports this clone. The genes are TRBV5-1 and TRBJ2-1; 7 positions agree with TRBD2. There are 14 residues in the CDR3. V lost 7 bases to trimming and J lost 4 bases; unmatched junction nucleotides: 8. Germline CDR1 and CDR2: SGHRS and YFSETQ. CDR3 nucleotide sequence: TGCGCCAGCCGACGGGACTACGATTACAATGAGCAGTTCTTC. It is translated as CASRRDYDYNEQFF.

As to this clone: The same CDR3 arises from other DNA sequences in this sample as well. The V gene is TRBV5-4, the J gene TRBJ1-1; tentative D call: TRBD1 (5 bases). CDR1 and CDR2 (germline): SGHNT, YYREEE (reference sequence). Trimming took off 0 bases at V and 1 base at J, with 7 bases between the two ends. CDR3 length: 14 residues. The CDR3 coding sequence is TGTGCCAGCAGCTTGGGACAGAGGAACACTGAAGCTTTCTTT. It specifies CASSLGQRNTEAFF.

This clone has just one count. The chain couples TRBV28 to TRBJ1-5, with 8 nucleotides matching TRBD1. The CDR3 contains 18 residues. The germline V gene has CDR1 MDHEN and CDR2 SYDVKM. V lost 3 bases and J lost 3; bases outside the gene matches: 13. The CDR3 DNA sequence: TGTGCCAGCAGTTTCTTGCCTTCAAACAGGGGGTTCAATCAGCCCCAGCATTTT. This translates into CASSFLPSNRGFNQPQHF.

The J gene is TRBJ1-1, the V gene TRBV13; 9 nucleotides align to TRBD1. The trim removed 3 bases at V and 12 bases at J, leaving 11 bases unmatched. The germline V gene has CDR1 PRHDT and CDR2 FYEKMQ (reference sequence). The CDR3 consists of 14 residues. The CDR3 reads CASSFQTGQGITFF. The CDR3 coding sequence is TGTGCCAGCAGCTTCCAAACGGGACAGGGAATAACTTTCTTT.

The chain joins TRBV11-3 to TRBJ1-3; weak D call: TRBD1 (6 bases). This CDR3 contains 15 residues. Trimming left V 1 base short and J 4 bases short, with 11 bases between. In germline, CDR1 is SGHNT, CDR2 YENEEA. This chain's CDR3 is CASSLGSGVGNTIYF. DNA for the CDR3: TGTGCCAGCAGCTTAGGATCAGGGGTCGGAAACACCATATATTTT.

The chain has TRBV19 and TRBJ1-5; D is uncertain. CDR1 is LNHDA and CDR2 is SQIVND in the germline V gene (reference sequence). CDR3 length: 13 residues. V was shortened by 5 bases and J by 8 bases, with 13 bases between the two germline ends. The CDR3 sequence: CASSFSEIKPQHF. The CDR3 DNA is TGTGCCAGTAGTTTTAGTGAAATCAAGCCCCAGCATTTT.

The chain is built from TRBV2 and TRBJ2-3, with TRBD1 matching over 9 bases. The CDR3 has 15 amino acids. Germline V lookup: CDR1 SNHLY, CDR2 FYNNEI. J lost 3 bases, V lost 4 bases, and 5 bases had no gene match. CDR3 DNA sequence: TGTGCCAGCAGTGGTCCGGGACAGGGAACAGATACGCAGTATTTT. Protein product: CASSGPGQGTDTQYF.

CDR3 protein: CASSLTRTTGELFF. The DNA of the CDR3 is TGCGCCAGCAGCTTGACTCGCACGACCGGGGAGCTGTTTTTT. The chain joins TRBV5-1 to TRBJ2-2; D ambiguous. The CDR3 has 14 residues. The germline V gene encodes CDR1 SGHRS and CDR2 YFSETQ. V dropped 1 base and J dropped 5 bases, with 9 bases sitting between them.

This chain uses TRBV29-1 with TRBJ1-1; a possible D gene is TRBD1 (6 bases). Germline loops: CDR1 SQVTM, CDR2 ANQGSEA. Trimming left V 6 bases short and J 4 bases short, with 15 bases between. This CDR3 is 13 amino acids long. Written as DNA, the CDR3 is TGCAGCGTGGCCCACAGGGCCGGCACTGAAGCTTTCTTT. It codes for CSVAHRAGTEAFF.

The J gene is TRBJ1-2, the V gene TRBV24-1; 7 bases are shared with TRBD1. Germline V gene data show CDR1 as KGHDR and CDR2 as SFDVKD. Trimming at V came to 4 bases and at J to 3 bases, leaving 7 bases not matched to a gene. This CDR3 contains 15 residues. CDR3 sequence (DNA): TGTGCCACCAGTGACCCTAGACAGGGAGACTATGGCTACACCTTC. It yields the protein CATSDPRQGDYGYTF.

The genes are TRBV6-6 and TRBJ1-2; D is possibly TRBD1 (6 bases). This CDR3 contains 16 residues. Germline lookup yields CDR1 MNHNY and CDR2 SVGAGI (reference sequence). Deletions cut 6 bases from V and 1 base from J, with 18 bases between. CDR3 sequence: CASSSTYRENNYGYTF. The DNA of the CDR3 is TGTGCCAGCAGCTCAACCTACAGGGAGAATAACTATGGCTACACCTTC.

V and J are TRBV10-2 and TRBJ1-5, with TRBD1 identical over 10 bases. V trimming: 6 bases; J trimming: 2 bases; junction bases outside the gene matches: 4. Germline V CDR1 and CDR2: WSHSY, SAAADI. There are 15 residues in the CDR3. The CDR3 sequence is CASSTGTGGNQPQHF. The CDR3 DNA follows: TGCGCCAGCAGCACCGGGACAGGGGGCAATCAGCCCCAGCATTTT.